This TCR beta chain was identified during a study of blood T cell repertoires in COVID-19 (dated by TCRdb to the early 2020s). Concerning the study at large: Samples covering the acute and convalescent phases of COVID-19 were provided by collaborators in the United States, Italy and Spain. Deeply sampled blood TCRbeta repertoires from subjects exposed to, actively infected with, or recovered from COVID-19 were included in the dataset. HLA class I and class II types, where available, came from metadata supplied by the sample provider rather than from assay-based typing. The prospective study material was composed of cDNA or gDNA derived from T cells, B-cell-depleted T cells, or PBMCs. A de-identified subject ID, COVID-19 status, age in years and sex were almost always included in the sample metadata. A freely available public database, intended as a resource for researchers studying the immune response to SARS-CoV-2, is where the repertoires were released. Samples were obtained from the ongoing ImmuneRACE study (first 160 participants) and from about 1,300 subjects provided by 6 global collaborators. Study-level results and caveats: The quantity of clinical and demographic metadata differed by source and by participant and was supplied without curation.

One collaborating source in Seattle enrolled patients during active infection and followed them longitudinally through the course of disease. Whole blood was collected in K2EDTA tubes by collaborating institutions according to the institutions' own protocols. For TCRbeta analysis, collaborators shipped samples as frozen whole blood, isolated PBMCs, or DNA extracted from either of those sample types. To note about this clone: Its recognized antigen is unknown. Per-base quality was not reported, and no clone a single base away is much larger than it.

Ends trimmed: V by 0 bases, J by 8 bases; bases unmatched to a gene: 12. The germline V gene yields SGHRS for CDR1 and YFSETQ for CDR2. Including cysteine and phenylalanine, the CDR3 has 17 amino acids. The read is trimmed to its CDR3 DNA, 51 bases read in frame from base 1. TCRbeta CDR3 regions were amplified from genomic DNA by means of the immunoSEQ Assay, a bias-controlled multiplex PCR. In the source study's methods: Nucleated cell counts per sample were estimated from amplification of reference gene primers within the assay. To quantify the absolute abundance of each unique TCRbeta CDR3 rearrangement, sequence reads were collapsed and filtered. For each sample, productive Simpson clonality was calculated as the square root of Simpson's diversity index across productive rearrangements. TCRdb limited this immuneACCESS table to in-frame rearrangements with V and J called. A share of clones is missing; checked studies link under half to unresolved V genes, and the rest is unexplained. D and trimming come from the DNA, and the V and J calls and clone size come from that table. A total of 150,000 or so clones appear in this sample, over 75% of them only once. The ten largest clones add up to 10% to 15% of the sample.

The clonotype was recovered from a man aged 18 to 35 with COVID-19, enrolled during active disease. The sample taken for sequencing was peripheral blood. Recombination joined TRBV5-1 with TRBJ2-1, with 9 middle bases fitting TRBD2. The encoded CDR3 is CASSLGSGLAGTDEQFF. Here is the DNA: TGCGCCAGCAGCTTGGGCTCAGGGCTAGCGGGAACTGATGAGCAGTTCTTC.